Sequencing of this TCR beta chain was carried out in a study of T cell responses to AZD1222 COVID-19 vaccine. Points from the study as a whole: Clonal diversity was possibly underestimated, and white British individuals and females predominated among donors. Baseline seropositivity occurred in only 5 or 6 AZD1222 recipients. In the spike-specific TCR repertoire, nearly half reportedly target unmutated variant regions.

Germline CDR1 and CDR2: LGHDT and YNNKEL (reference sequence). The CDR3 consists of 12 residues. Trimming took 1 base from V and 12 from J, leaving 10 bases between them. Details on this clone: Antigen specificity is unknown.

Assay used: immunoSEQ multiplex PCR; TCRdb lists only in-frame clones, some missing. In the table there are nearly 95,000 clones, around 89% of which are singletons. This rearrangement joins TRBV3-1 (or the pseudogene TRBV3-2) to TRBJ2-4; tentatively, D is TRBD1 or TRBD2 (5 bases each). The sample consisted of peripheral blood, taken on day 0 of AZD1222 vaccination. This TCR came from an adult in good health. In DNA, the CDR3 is TGTGCCAGCAGCCAAGGGCAGGGACCTCAGTACTTC. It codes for CASSQGQGPQYF.